The 11 T cell receptor beta chains presented below share a single source sample, sequenced in a study of blood T cell repertoires in COVID-19. Only in-frame clones appear in the TCRdb table, and some are missing; sequencing was by immunoSEQ multiplex PCR. The data hold roughly 100,000 clones, with around 73% observed a single time. Sequenced sample: peripheral blood. The receptors were gathered from a man aged 55 to 70 with active or convalescent COVID-19.

The count of this clone is one. The chain uses TRBV10-3 and TRBJ2-7; D call uncertain. This CDR3 is built from 13 residues. CDR1 is ENHRY and CDR2 is SYGVKD in the germline V gene. Trimming stripped 4 bases from V and 2 bases from J, with 9 bases between. CDR3: CAISAGEPYEQYF. CDR3 coding DNA: TGTGCCATCAGTGCAGGCGAACCCTACGAGCAGTACTTC.

The CDR3 nucleotides read TGTGCCATCAGTGAGTTGGGGCCTGGCAATGAGCAGTTCTTC. This sequence encodes CAISELGPGNEQFF. The chain couples TRBV10-3 to TRBJ2-1; D might be TRBD1 (5 bases). The CDR3 runs to 14 residues. Germline values: CDR1 ENHRY, CDR2 SYGVKD. The V gene lost 1 base and the J gene lost 6 bases, with 10 bases spanning the gap.

The chain links TRBV5-8 to TRBJ1-2, with TRBD1 identical over 7 bases. CDR3 length: 12 residues. Germline V CDR1 and CDR2: SGHTS, YDEGEE. J was trimmed by 5 bases and V by 4 bases; bases with no gene match: 2. The CDR3 loop reads CASSQTGYGYTF. DNA for the CDR3: TGTGCCAGCAGCCAGACAGGGTATGGCTACACCTTC.

This sequence joins TRBV2 and TRBJ1-1, with D maybe TRBD1 (5 bases). Germline V gene sequence: CDR1 SNHLY, CDR2 FYNNEI. CDR3 length: 14 amino acids. Trimming took 1 base from V and 6 from J, leaving 12 bases between them. The CDR3 is CASSEVGGASEAFF. CDR3 nucleotides: TGTGCCAGCAGTGAAGTTGGAGGGGCCTCTGAAGCTTTCTTT.

This clone appeared a few times. The chain combines TRBV15 with TRBJ1-1; 7 nucleotides align to TRBD1. The junction had 4 bases not matched to a gene; V was cut back by 3 bases and J by 6 bases. Germline V gene sequence: CDR1 LNHNV, CDR2 YYDKDF (reference sequence). The CDR3 contains 13 residues. The CDR3 protein is CATSRTGRSEAFF. DNA of the CDR3: TGTGCCACCAGCAGGACAGGGAGGTCTGAAGCTTTCTTT.

The chain has TRBV29-1 and TRBJ1-3, with TRBD1 as a possible D gene (6 bases). Germline V lookup: CDR1 SQVTM, CDR2 ANQGSEA. CDR3 size: 15 residues. The V and J ends lost 5 bases and 0 bases respectively, with 14 bases between them. The CDR3 sequence is CSVRDNWISGNTIYF. CDR3 DNA: TGCAGCGTTCGGGACAACTGGATCTCTGGAAACACCATATATTTT.

The gene calls are TRBV24-1 and TRBJ2-3; tentative D call: TRBD1 (6 bases). This CDR3 has 17 amino acids. Trimming cost V 4 bases and J 2 bases, with 18 bases left between them. In germline, CDR1 is KGHDR, CDR2 SFDVKD. The CDR3 DNA sequence: TGTGCCACCAGTGACCCAACATCAGGGGCCCACACAGATACGCAGTATTTT. As protein: CATSDPTSGAHTDTQYF.

This chain links TRBV6-5 with TRBJ1-1, with 7 positions matching TRBD1. V was pared by 7 bases and J by 1 base, with 3 bases of the junction left unmatched. The CDR3 has 13 amino acids. Germline V CDR1 and CDR2: MNHEY, SVGAGI. The CDR3 DNA reads TGTGCCAGCACACGGGACAGGAACACTGAAGCTTTCTTT. The encoded protein is CASTRDRNTEAFF.

The J gene is TRBJ2-1, the V gene TRBV6-2 or TRBV6-3; unclear D gene. CDR1 and CDR2 (germline): MNHEY, SVGEGT. V was trimmed by 1 base and J by 9 bases, leaving 13 bases between them. CDR3 length: 14 amino acids. The DNA of the CDR3 is TGTGCCAGCAGTTACTTAGAAAAGATCGCTGAGCAGTTCTTC. It encodes CASSYLEKIAEQFF.

This clone was recorded a few times. CDR3 nucleotide sequence: TGTGCAAGTCGCCCCCGCGGGCGCTACGAGCAGTACGTC. Protein sequence: CASRPRGRYEQYV. The V and J genes are TRBV12-2 and TRBJ2-7; the D call TRBD2 from the table was never checked on the DNA. TRBV12-2 is a pseudogene segment. This CDR3 region has 13 residues.

The V call is TRBV2, the J call TRBJ2-2; D call uncertain. V was shortened by 2 bases and J by 4 bases, with 8 bases between the two germline ends. CDR3 length equals 14 residues. CDR1 SNHLY and CDR2 FYNNEI come from the germline V gene. The chain's CDR3 is CASSELRVTGELFF. The CDR3 DNA follows: TGTGCCAGCAGTGAACTCCGGGTCACCGGGGAGCTGTTTTTT. The whole variable domain, filled in from reference TRBV2 and TRBJ2-2, reads EPEVTQTPSHQVTQMGQEVILRCVPISNHLYFYWYRQILGQKVEFLVSFYNNEISEKSEIFDDQFSVERPDGSNFTLKIRSTKLEDSAMYFCASSELRVTGELFFGEGSRLTVL.